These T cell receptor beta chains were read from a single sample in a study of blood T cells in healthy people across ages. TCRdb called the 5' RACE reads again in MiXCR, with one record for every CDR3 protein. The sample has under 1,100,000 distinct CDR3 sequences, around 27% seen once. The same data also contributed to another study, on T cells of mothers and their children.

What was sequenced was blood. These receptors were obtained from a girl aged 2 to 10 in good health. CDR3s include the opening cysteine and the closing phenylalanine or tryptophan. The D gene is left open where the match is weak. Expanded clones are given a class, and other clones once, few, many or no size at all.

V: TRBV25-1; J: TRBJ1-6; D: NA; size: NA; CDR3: CASSEDGHLPPLHF; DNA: TGTGCCAGCAGTGAAGACGGACATCTCCCACCCCTCCACTTT
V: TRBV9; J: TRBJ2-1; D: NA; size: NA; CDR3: CASSVDGVTHNEQFF; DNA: TGTGCCAGCAGCGTTGACGGAGTTACCCACAATGAGCAGTTCTTC
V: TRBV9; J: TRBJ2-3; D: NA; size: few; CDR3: CASSVDGGQRGGRTDTQYF; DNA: TGTGCCAGCAGCGTAGATGGGGGACAGCGGGGAGGGAGGACAGATACGCAGTATTTT
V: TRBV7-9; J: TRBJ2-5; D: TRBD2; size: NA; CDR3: CASSSWAGGLETQYF; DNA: TGTGCCAGCAGCTCGTGGGCGGGAGGGCTGGAGACCCAGTACTTC
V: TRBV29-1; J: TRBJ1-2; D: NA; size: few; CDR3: CSVAKRSDYGYTF; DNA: TGCAGCGTTGCCAAGAGGTCGGACTATGGCTACACCTTC
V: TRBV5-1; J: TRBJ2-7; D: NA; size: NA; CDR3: CASSLGQRFGEQYF; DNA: TGCGCCAGCAGCTTGGGACAAAGGTTCGGCGAGCAGTACTTC
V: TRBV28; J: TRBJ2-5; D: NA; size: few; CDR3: CASTPGAGEETQYF; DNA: TGTGCCAGCACCCCGGGGGCAGGGGAAGAGACCCAGTACTTC
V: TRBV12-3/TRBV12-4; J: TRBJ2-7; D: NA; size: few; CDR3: CASSPPNRDYEQYF; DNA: TGTGCCAGCAGTCCGCCCAACAGGGACTACGAGCAGTACTTC
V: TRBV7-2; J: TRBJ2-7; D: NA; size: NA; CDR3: CASSSLRIAVEYEQYF; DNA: TGTGCCAGCAGCTCCTTGAGGATAGCGGTTGAATACGAGCAGTACTTC
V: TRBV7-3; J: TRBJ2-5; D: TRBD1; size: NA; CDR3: CASSPMGQGFQETQYF; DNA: TGTGCCAGCAGTCCGATGGGACAGGGCTTCCAAGAGACCCAGTACTTC
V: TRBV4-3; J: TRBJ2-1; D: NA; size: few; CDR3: CASSQTVNNEQFF; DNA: TGCGCCAGCAGTCAGACAGTAAACAATGAGCAGTTCTTC
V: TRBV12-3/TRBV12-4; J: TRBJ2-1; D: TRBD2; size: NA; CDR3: CASSPRVGGGNEQFF; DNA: TGTGCCAGCAGTCCCCGGGTTGGCGGGGGTAATGAGCAGTTCTTC
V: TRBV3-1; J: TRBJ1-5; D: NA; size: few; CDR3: CASSPSRGGNQPQHF; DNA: TGTGCCAGCAGCCCCTCTCGAGGAGGCAATCAGCCCCAGCATTTT
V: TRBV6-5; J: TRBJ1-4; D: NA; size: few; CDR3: CASSYGRADEKLFF; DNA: TGTGCCAGCAGTTACGGCAGGGCGGATGAAAAACTGTTTTTT
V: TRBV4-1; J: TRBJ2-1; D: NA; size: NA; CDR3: CASSQATPGEQFF; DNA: TGCGCCAGCAGCCAAGCTACCCCGGGTGAGCAGTTCTTC
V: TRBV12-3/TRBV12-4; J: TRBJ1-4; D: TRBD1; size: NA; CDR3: CASSLTQGAREKLFF; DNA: TGTGCCAGCAGTTTGACCCAGGGGGCTCGGGAAAAACTGTTTTTT
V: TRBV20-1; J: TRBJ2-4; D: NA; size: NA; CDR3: CSANSPPALDIQYF; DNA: TGCAGTGCTAACTCTCCTCCGGCGTTAGACATTCAGTACTTC
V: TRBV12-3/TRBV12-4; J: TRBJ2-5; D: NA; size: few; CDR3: CASSFIMETQYF; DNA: TGTGCCAGCAGTTTCATAATGGAGACCCAGTACTTC
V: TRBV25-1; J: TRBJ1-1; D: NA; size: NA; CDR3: CASSEGTSTEAFF; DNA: TGTGCCAGCAGTGAGGGGACGAGCACTGAAGCTTTCTTT
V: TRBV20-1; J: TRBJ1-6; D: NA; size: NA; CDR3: CSALRTGKNSPLHF; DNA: TGCAGTGCTTTGCGGACTGGTAAAAATTCACCCCTCCACTTT
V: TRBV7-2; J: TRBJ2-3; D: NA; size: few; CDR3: CASSLASGATQYF; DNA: TGTGCCAGCAGCTTAGCGTCCGGAGCAACGCAGTATTTT
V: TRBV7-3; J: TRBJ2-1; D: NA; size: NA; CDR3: CASSHPGFGPPNNEQFF; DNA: TGTGCCAGCAGCCACCCGGGGTTTGGGCCCCCAAACAATGAGCAGTTCTTC
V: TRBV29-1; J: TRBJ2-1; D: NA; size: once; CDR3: CSVSFSGHLYNEQFF; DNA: TGCAGCGTTTCCTTTAGCGGACATCTGTACAATGAGCAGTTCTTC
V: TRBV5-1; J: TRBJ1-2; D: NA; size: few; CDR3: CASSFGPEQGYGYTF; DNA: TGCGCCAGCAGCTTTGGTCCCGAGCAGGGCTATGGCTACACCTTC
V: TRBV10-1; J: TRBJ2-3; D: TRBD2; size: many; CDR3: CASSEHRLAADTDTQYF; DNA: TGCGCCAGCAGTGAGCATCGGCTAGCGGCAGACACAGATACGCAGTATTTT
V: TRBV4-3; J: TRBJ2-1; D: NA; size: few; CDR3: CASSQDLILGIGENEQFF; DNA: TGCGCCAGCAGCCAAGATCTTATCTTGGGTATAGGAGAGAATGAGCAGTTCTTC
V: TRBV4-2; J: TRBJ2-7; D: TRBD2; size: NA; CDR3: CASSPTMLLAGGTYEQYF; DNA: TGTGCCAGCAGTCCAACCATGTTACTAGCGGGGGGAACTTACGAGCAGTACTTC
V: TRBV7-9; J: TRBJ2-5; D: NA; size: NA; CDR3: CASFARDQETQYF; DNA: TGTGCCAGCTTTGCCCGGGACCAAGAGACCCAGTACTTC
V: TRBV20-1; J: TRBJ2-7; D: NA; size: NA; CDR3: CSAKTGHVAYGQYF; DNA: TGCAGTGCTAAGACAGGCCACGTTGCCTACGGGCAGTACTTC
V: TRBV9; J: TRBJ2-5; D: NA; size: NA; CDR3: CASSGAGAIQETQYF; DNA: TGTGCCAGCAGCGGTGCGGGGGCCATTCAAGAGACCCAGTACTTC
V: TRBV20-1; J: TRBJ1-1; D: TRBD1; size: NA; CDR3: CKTPGQGKAFF; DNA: TGCAAAACACCGGGACAGGGAAAAGCTTTCTTT
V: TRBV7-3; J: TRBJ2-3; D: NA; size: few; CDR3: CASSSGGNRRDTQYF; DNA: TGTGCCAGCAGCTCAGGTGGGAACCGGAGAGATACGCAGTATTTT
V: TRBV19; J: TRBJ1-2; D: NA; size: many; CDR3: CAGGGLMGYTF; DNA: TGTGCCGGCGGGGGTCTAATGGGCTACACCTTC
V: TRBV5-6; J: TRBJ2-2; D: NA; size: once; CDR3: CASSIGQNTGELFF; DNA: TGTGCCAGCAGCATAGGACAGAACACCGGGGAGCTGTTTTTT
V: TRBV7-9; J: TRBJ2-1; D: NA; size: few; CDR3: CASSLPHIDEQFF; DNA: TGTGCCAGCAGCTTACCTCACATCGATGAGCAGTTCTTC
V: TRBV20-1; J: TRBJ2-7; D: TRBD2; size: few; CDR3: CSARSPSGGPTYEQYF; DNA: TGCAGTGCTAGGTCCCCGAGCGGGGGCCCTACCTACGAGCAGTACTTC
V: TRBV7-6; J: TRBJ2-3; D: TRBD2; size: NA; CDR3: CASRNLAGGDTQYF; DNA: TGTGCCAGCAGAAACCTAGCGGGAGGGGATACGCAGTATTTT
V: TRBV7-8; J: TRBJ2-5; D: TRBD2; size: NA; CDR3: CASSLGRSWGGQETQYF; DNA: TGTGCCAGCAGCTTAGGTCGGTCGTGGGGGGGACAAGAGACCCAGTACTTC
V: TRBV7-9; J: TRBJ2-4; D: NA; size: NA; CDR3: CASSSEGVVAKNIQYF; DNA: TGTGCCAGCAGTTCTGAGGGAGTAGTTGCCAAAAACATTCAGTACTTC
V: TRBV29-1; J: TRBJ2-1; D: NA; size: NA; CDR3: CSVEDGTLNEQFF; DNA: TGCAGCGTTGAAGATGGGACTTTGAATGAGCAGTTCTTC
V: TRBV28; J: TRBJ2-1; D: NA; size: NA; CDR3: CASSSPRDANEQFF; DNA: TGTGCCAGCAGTTCACCACGGGACGCCAATGAGCAGTTCTTC
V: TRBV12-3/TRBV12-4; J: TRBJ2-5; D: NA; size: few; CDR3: CASSLDRDSQETQYF; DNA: TGTGCCAGCAGTTTAGACCGGGACTCCCAAGAGACCCAGTACTTC
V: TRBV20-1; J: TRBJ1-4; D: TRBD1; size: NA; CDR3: CGTENEKLFF; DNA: TGCGGGACAGAGAATGAAAAACTGTTTTTT
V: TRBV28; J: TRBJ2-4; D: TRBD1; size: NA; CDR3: CASSLARQGTLAKNIQYF; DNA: TGTGCCAGCAGTTTAGCGAGACAGGGGACCCTAGCCAAAAACATTCAGTACTTC